These 3 T cell receptor beta chains share one sample of origin, sequenced in a study of response to subunit inactivated influenza vaccine. Using its own MiXCR run on the RT-PCR reads, TCRdb lists one record per CDR3 protein. The sample holds around 790,000 distinct CDR3 sequences, 21% seen once. Here the sequenced sample was PBMCs from blood, taken roughly 5 days after vaccination. The receptor set was obtained from a man aged 50 or older who received an inactivated influenza vaccine.

The V call is TRBV6-2 or TRBV6-3, the J call TRBJ2-7; perhaps TRBD2 as D (6 bases). CDR1 is MNHEY, CDR2 SVGEGT, per germline. The CDR3 spans 13 residues. The V and J ends lost 5 bases and 3 bases respectively, with 11 bases between them. Here the CDR3 reads CASSVSSDYEQYF. The CDR3 region has the DNA TGTGCCAGCAGTGTTTCTAGCGACTACGAGCAGTACTTC.

This clonotype was observed a handful of times. J is TRBJ1-2 and V is TRBV30; TRBD1 agrees at 7 bases. Per germline, CDR1 GTSNPN and CDR2 SVGIG (reference sequence). The CDR3 contains 13 residues. Germline trimming cut 1 base from V and 4 bases from J; bases unmatched to any gene: 3. CDR3: CAWSEGGGYGYTF. The DNA for the CDR3 is TGTGCCTGGAGTGAAGGGGGCGGCTATGGCTACACCTTC.

CDR3 coding DNA: TGTGCCATCAGTCAGACAGAACTCAACACTGAAGCTTTCTTT. It translates to CAISQTELNTEAFF. The chain employs TRBV10-3 and TRBJ1-1; the D gene is possibly TRBD1 (5 bases). The CDR3 loop spans 14 amino acids. Germline CDR1 is ENHRY and CDR2 is SYGVKD. V dropped 5 bases and J dropped 2 bases, with 12 bases sitting between them.